The T cell receptor (beta chain) under discussion was sequenced for a study of blood T cell repertoires in COVID-19 (dated by TCRdb to 2018 to 2020). In terms of the full investigation: Collaborator samples came from the United States, Italy and Spain and covered acute and convalescent phases of COVID-19. Sample metadata almost always included a de-identified subject ID, COVID-19 status, age in years and sex. The material from the prospective study consisted of cDNA or gDNA derived from T cells, B-cell-depleted T cells, or PBMCs. Samples came from the ongoing ImmuneRACE study (first 160 participants) plus 1,254 subjects from 6 global collaborators. Deeply sampled blood TCRbeta repertoires from subjects exposed to, actively infected with, or recovered from COVID-19 were included in the dataset. A freely available public database, intended as a resource for researchers studying the immune response to SARS-CoV-2, is where the repertoires were released. HLA class I and class II types, where available, came from metadata supplied by the sample provider rather than from assay-based typing. Points the paper makes about the study in general: The amount of clinical and demographic metadata varied by source and participant and was provided uncurated.

Each collaborating institution followed its own protocols to collect whole blood in K2EDTA tubes. For TCRbeta analysis, collaborators shipped samples in one of three forms: frozen whole blood, isolated PBMCs, or DNA extracted from either of those sample types. TCRbeta CDR3 regions were amplified from genomic DNA using the immunoSEQ Assay, a bias-controlled multiplex PCR. The authors processed their data as follows. The number of nucleated cells in each sample was estimated by amplification of reference gene primers within the assay. To quantify the absolute abundance of each unique TCRbeta CDR3 rearrangement, sequence reads were collapsed and filtered. For each sample, productive Simpson clonality was calculated as the square root of Simpson's diversity index across productive rearrangements. TCRdb carries this immuneACCESS record with in-frame sequences only. Its versions omit some clonotypes, under half of them owing to an unresolved V gene in the studies checked, with the rest unexplained. D and trimming come from the DNA, and the V and J calls and clone size come from that table. Recorded for this sample are 150,000 to 200,000 clones; 65% to 85% of them occurred a single time. About 10% of the sample is in the top ten clones.

Turning to this clone: This clone's antigen is unknown. An end of the junction differs from the germline gene, which may be a read error.

The clonotype originates from an elderly woman with active or convalescent COVID-19. Sequencing was performed on peripheral blood.

For the CDR3, the sequence is CASSKAPGTGSVDTEAFF. At the DNA level, the sequence is TGTGCCAGCAGTAAAGCACCCGGGACAGGGTCGGTGGACACTGAAGCTTTCTTT. Here the chain combines TRBV6-1 and TRBJ1-1, and 9 junctional nucleotides match TRBD1. The germline V gene supplies CDR1 MNHNS and CDR2 SASEGT. The CDR3, cysteine through phenylalanine, is 18 amino acids long. Just the 54-base CDR3 DNA is kept, in frame starting at base 1.